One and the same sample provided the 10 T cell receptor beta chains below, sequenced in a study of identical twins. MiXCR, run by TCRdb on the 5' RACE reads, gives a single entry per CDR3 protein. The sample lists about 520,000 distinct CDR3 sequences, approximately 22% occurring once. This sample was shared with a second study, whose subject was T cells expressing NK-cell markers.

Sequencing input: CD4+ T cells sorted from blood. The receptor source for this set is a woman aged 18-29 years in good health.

The CDR3 loop reads CASSSVQGANIQYF. For the CDR3, the DNA is TGTGCCAGCAGCTCGGTTCAGGGGGCAAACATTCAGTACTTC. This chain joins TRBV11-2 and TRBJ2-4, with 8 bases matching TRBD1. CDR3 length: 14 amino acids. Germline V gives CDR1 SGHAT, CDR2 FQNNGV. V was clipped by 4 bases and J by 6 bases; unmatched bases: 5.

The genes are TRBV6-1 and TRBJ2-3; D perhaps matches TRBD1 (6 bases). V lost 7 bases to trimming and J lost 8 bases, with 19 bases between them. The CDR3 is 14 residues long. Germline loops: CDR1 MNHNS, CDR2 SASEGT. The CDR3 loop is CASTGTTYGGTQYF. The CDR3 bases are TGTGCCAGCACCGGGACAACCTACGGAGGTACGCAGTATTTT.

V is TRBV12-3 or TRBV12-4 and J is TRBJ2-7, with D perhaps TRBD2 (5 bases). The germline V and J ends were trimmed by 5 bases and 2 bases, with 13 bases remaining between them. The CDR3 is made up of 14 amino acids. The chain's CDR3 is CASSRSGFPYEQYF. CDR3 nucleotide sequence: TGTGCCAGCAGTCGAAGCGGATTCCCCTACGAGCAGTACTTC.

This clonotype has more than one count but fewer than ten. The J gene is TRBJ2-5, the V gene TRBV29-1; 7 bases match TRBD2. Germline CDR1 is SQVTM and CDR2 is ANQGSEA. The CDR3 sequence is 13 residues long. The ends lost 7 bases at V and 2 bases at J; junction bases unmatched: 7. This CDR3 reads CSGELARQETQYF. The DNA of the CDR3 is TGCAGCGGCGAACTAGCGCGTCAAGAGACCCAGTACTTC.

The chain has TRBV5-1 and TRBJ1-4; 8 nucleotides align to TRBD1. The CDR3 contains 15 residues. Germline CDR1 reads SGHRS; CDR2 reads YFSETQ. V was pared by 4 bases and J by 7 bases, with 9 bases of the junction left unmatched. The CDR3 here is CASSTGQGLFEKLFF. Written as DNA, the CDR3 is TGCGCCAGCAGCACAGGACAGGGTTTGTTTGAAAAACTGTTTTTT. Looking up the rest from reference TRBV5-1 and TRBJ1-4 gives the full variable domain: KAGVTQTPRYLIKTRGQQVTLSCSPISGHRSVSWYQQTPGQGLQFLFEYFSETQRNKGNFPGRFSGRQFSNSRSEMNVSTLELGDSALYLCASSTGQGLFEKLFFGSGTQLSVL.

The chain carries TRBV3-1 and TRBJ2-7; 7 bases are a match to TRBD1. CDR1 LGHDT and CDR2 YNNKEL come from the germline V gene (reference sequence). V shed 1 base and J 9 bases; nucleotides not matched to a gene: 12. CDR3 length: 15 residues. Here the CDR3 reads CASSQGSRGSFGQYF. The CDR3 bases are TGTGCCAGCAGCCAAGGATCCAGGGGGTCCTTTGGGCAGTACTTC.

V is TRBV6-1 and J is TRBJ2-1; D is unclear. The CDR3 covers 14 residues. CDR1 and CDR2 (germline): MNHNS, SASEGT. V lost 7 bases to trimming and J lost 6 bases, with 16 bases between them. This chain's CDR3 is CASTSEISRNEQFF. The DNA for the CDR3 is TGTGCCAGCACCTCCGAGATATCTCGCAATGAGCAGTTCTTC.

The CDR3 region has the DNA TGCGCCAGCGGTACTAGCGGGAGAAAAGATACGCAGTATTTT. Residues: CASGTSGRKDTQYF. This sequence joins TRBV10-2 and TRBJ2-3, with 11 bases fitting TRBD2. This CDR3 has 14 residues. From germline, CDR1 is WSHSY and CDR2 SAAADI. The junction had 6 bases not matched to a gene; V was cut back by 8 bases and J by 5 bases.

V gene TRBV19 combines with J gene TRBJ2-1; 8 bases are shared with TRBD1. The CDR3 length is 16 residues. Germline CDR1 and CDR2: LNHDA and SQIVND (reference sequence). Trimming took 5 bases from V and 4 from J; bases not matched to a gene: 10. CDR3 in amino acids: CASSPIDRGHYNEQFF. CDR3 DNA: TGTGCCAGTAGTCCCATCGACAGGGGCCATTACAATGAGCAGTTCTTC.

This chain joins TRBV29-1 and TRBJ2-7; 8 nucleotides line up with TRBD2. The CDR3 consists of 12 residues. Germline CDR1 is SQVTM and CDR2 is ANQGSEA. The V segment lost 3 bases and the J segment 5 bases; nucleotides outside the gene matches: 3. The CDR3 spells CSVERGAHEQYF. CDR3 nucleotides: TGCAGCGTTGAGCGGGGGGCCCACGAGCAGTACTTC.